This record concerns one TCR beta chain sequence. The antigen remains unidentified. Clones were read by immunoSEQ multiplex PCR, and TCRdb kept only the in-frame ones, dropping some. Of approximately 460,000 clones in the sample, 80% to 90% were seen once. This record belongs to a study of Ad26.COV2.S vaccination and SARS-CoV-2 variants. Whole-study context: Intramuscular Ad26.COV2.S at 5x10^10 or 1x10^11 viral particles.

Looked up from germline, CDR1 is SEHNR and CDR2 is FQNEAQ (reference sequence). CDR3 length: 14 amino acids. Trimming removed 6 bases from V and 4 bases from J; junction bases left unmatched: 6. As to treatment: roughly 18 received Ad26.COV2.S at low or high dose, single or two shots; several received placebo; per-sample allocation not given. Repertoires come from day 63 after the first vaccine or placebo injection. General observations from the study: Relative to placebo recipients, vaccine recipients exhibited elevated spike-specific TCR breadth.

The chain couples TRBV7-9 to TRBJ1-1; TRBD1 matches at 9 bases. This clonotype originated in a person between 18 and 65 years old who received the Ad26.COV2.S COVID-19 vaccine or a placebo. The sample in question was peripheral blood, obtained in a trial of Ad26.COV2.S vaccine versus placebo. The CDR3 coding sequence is TGTGCCAGCAGATGGACAGGGGTCGGCACTGAAGCTTTCTTT. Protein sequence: CASRWTGVGTEAFF.